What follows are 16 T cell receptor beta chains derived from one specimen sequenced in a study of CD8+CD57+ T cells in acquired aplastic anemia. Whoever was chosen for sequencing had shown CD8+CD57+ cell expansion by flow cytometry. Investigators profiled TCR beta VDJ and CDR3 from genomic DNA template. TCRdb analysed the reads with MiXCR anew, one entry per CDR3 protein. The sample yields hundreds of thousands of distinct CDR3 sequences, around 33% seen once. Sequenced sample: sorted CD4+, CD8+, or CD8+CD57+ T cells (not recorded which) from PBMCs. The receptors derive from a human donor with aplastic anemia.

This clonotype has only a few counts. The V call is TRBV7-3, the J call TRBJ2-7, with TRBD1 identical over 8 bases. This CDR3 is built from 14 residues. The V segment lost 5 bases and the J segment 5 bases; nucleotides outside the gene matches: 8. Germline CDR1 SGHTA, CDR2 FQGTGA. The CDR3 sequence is CASSERQGNDEQYF. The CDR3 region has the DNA TGTGCCAGCAGCGAAAGACAGGGGAACGACGAGCAGTACTTC.

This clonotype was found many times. The DNA of the CDR3 is TGTGCCATTTCTGATTCGCGGGACTTTCAAGAGACCCAGTACTTC. Translated: CAISDSRDFQETQYF. This chain joins TRBV10-3 and TRBJ2-5; possible D gene TRBD2, 6 bases. With 9 bases removed from V and 2 bases from J, the gap between germline ends came to 19 bases. The germline V gene has CDR1 ENHRY and CDR2 SYGVKD. This CDR3 has 15 residues.

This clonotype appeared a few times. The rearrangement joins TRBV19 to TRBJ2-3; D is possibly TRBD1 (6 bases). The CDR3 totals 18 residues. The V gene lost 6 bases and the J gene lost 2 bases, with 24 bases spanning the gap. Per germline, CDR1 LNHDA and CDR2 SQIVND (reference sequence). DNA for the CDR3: TGTGCCAGTAGCCCGAGGTGGGGATGGGGACACAACACAGATACGCAGTATTTT. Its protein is CASSPRWGWGHNTDTQYF.

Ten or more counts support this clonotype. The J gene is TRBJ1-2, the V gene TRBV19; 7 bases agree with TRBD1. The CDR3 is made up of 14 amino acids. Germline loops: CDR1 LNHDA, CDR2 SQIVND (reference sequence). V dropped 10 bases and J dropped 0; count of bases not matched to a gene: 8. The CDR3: CAKGAETTNYGYTF. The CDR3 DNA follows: TGTGCCAAGGGGGCCGAGACAACTAACTATGGCTACACCTTC.

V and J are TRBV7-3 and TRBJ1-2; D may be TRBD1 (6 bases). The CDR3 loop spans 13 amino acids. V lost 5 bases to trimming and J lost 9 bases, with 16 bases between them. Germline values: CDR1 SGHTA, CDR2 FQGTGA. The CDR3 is CASSPQGPDSYTF. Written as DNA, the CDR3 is TGTGCCAGCAGCCCGCAGGGGCCAGATAGCTACACCTTC.

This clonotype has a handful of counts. CDR3 sequence reads: CSASELGGYSDTQYF. The CDR3 bases are TGCAGTGCTAGTGAACTAGGGGGTTATTCAGATACGCAGTATTTT. The rearrangement joins TRBV20-1 to TRBJ2-3, with a weak D call TRBD1 (6 bases). Trimming removed 3 bases from V and 4 bases from J, with 17 bases in between. This CDR3 region has 15 residues. Germline CDR1 DFQATT, CDR2 SNEGSKA (reference sequence).

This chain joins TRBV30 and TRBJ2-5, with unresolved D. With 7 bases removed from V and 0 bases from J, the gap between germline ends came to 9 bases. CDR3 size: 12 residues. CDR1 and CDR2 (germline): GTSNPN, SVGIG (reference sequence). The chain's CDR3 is CALQQNQETQYF. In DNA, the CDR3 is TGTGCCTTGCAACAGAACCAAGAGACCCAGTACTTC.

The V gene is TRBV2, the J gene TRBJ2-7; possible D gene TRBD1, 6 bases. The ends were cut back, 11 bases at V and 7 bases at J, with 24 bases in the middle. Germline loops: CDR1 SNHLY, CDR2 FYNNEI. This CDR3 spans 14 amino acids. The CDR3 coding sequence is TGTGCCTGGAGTGCCACAGGGATTTGGGGGGAGCAGTACTTC. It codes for CAWSATGIWGEQYF.

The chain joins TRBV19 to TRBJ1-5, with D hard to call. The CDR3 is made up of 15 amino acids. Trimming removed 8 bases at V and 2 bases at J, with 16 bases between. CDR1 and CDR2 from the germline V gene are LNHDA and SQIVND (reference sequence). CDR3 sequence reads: CASHGGVMGNQPQHF. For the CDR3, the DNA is TGTGCCAGTCATGGCGGGGTTATGGGCAATCAGCCCCAGCATTTT.

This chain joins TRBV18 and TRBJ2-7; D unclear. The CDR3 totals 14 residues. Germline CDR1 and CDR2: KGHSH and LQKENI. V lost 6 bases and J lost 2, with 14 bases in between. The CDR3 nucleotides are TGTGCCAGCTCCCCATATCAGGAGACCTACGAGCAGTACTTC. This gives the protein CASSPYQETYEQYF.

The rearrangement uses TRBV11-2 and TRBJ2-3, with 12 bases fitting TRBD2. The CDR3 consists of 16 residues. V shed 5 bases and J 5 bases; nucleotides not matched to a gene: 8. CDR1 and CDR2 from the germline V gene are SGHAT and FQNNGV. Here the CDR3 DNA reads TGTGCCAGCAGCCCTGGACTAGCGGGATCCCAAGATACGCAGTATTTT. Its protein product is CASSPGLAGSQDTQYF.

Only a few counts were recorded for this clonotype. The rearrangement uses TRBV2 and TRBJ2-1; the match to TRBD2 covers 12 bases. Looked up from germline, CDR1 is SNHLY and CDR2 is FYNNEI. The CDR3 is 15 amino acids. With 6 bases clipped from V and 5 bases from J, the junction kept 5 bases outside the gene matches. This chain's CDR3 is CASRRLAGDNNEQFF. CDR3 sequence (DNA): TGTGCCAGCAGGAGACTAGCGGGAGATAACAATGAGCAGTTCTTC.

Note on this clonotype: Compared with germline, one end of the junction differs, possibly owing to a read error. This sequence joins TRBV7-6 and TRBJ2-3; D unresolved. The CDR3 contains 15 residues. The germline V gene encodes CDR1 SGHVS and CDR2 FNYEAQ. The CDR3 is CASSLGLGLPDTRYF. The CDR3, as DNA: TGTGCCAGCAGCTTAGGTCTCGGTCTCCCAGATACGCGGTATTTT.

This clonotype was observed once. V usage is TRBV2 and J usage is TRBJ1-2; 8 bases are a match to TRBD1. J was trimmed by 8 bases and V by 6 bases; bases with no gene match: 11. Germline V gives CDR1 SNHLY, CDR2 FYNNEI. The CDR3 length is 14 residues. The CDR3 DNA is TGTGCCAGCAGAGGGCGGGGACAGGTAGACGGCTACACCTTC. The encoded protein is CASRGRGQVDGYTF.

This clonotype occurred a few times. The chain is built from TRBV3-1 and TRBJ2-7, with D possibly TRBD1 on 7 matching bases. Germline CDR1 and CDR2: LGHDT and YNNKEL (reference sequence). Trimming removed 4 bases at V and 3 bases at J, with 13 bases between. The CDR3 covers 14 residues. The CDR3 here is CASSLQGGSYEQYF. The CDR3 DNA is TGTGCCAGCAGCCTCCAGGGGGGTAGCTACGAGCAGTACTTC.

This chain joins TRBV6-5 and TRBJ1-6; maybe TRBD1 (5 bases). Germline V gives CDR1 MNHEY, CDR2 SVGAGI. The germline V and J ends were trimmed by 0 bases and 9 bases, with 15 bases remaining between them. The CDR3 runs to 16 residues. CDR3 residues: CASSYSIKGLSSPLHF. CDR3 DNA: TGTGCCAGCAGTTACTCTATCAAGGGGTTGAGTTCACCCCTCCACTTT.